This TCR beta chain was identified during a study of T cell responses to AZD1222 COVID-19 vaccine. CDR1 is SEHNR and CDR2 is FQNEAQ in the germline V gene (reference sequence). The V gene end was trimmed by 2 bases and the J gene end by 3 bases; junction bases not matched to a gene: 0. CDR3 length equals 13 residues. Study-level findings and limits: Donors, mostly white British, included more females; clonal diversity was possibly underestimated. Baseline seropositivity characterized only a handful of AZD1222 recipients.

The assay was immunoSEQ multiplex PCR, and TCRdb's table has in-frame clones only and misses some. The sample holds about 85,000 clones, 88% seen once. This clone came up a few times. What it binds is not known. At the DNA level, this CDR3 is encoded by other sequences in the same sample as well. The receptor's source is an adult in good health. The material sequenced was peripheral blood, taken on day 0 of MenACWY control vaccination. The chain is built from TRBV7-9 and TRBJ2-7; 8 nucleotides agree with TRBD2. CDR3 amino acids: CASSLSGGYEQYF. The CDR3 DNA is TGTGCCAGCAGCTTAAGCGGGGGCTACGAGCAGTACTTC.